These 28 T cell receptor beta chains share one sample of origin, sequenced in a study of HIV-infected children after antiretroviral therapy interruption. A 3' RACE protocol on RNA, with unique molecular identifiers, produced the TCR library. TCRdb used MiXCR to reprocess the 3' RACE reads, holding one entry per CDR3 protein. The sample contains fewer than 100,000 distinct CDR3 sequences, approximately 6.9% of which appear only once. Treatment defined: PENTA 11 planned treatment interruption arm or continuous ART arm. The starting material was CD45RA+ CD4+ T cells from PBMCs, pooled from several time points, obtained from a donor given antiretroviral therapy, either interrupted or continuous. Subset here: naive CD4+ CD45RA+ CD45RO- T cells. The source of these receptors is a pool of human donors with HIV.

This clonotype has ten or more counts. This chain connects TRBV15 to TRBJ2-7, with D uncertain. The germline CDR1 and CDR2 sequences are LNHNV and YYDKDF (reference sequence). V was trimmed by 0 bases and J by 0 bases, leaving 12 bases between them. The CDR3 length is 16 residues. The CDR3 sequence: CATSRDSTGSSYEQYF. The CDR3 bases are TGTGCCACCAGCAGAGATTCGACCGGTAGCTCCTACGAGCAGTACTTC. Looking up the rest from reference TRBV15 and TRBJ2-7 gives the full variable domain: DAMVIQNPRYQVTQFGKPVTLSCSQTLNHNVMYWYQQKSSQAPKLLFHYYDKDFNNEADTPDNFQSRRPNTSFCFLDIRSPGLGDTAMYLCATSRDSTGSSYEQYFGPGTRLTVT.

The table lists this clonotype with many counts. V and J are TRBV2 and TRBJ2-7; weak D call: TRBD2 (5 bases). The germline CDR1 and CDR2 sequences are SNHLY and FYNNEI. Trimming removed 11 bases from V and 1 base from J, with 12 bases in between. The CDR3 sequence is 12 residues long. CDR3 DNA: TGTGCCGCTAGACGGGGTTCCTACGAGCAGTACTTC. Its protein product is CAARRGSYEQYF.

This clonotype was counted at least ten times. The chain is built from TRBV12-3 or TRBV12-4 and TRBJ1-5; 7 nucleotides agree with TRBD1. The J segment lost 4 bases and the V segment lost 4 bases, leaving 4 bases of the junction unmatched. The CDR3 is 14 amino acids. The CDR3 protein is CASSSGQQNQPQHF. CDR3 DNA: TGTGCCAGCAGTTCGGGACAGCAGAATCAGCCCCAGCATTTT.

The V gene is TRBV5-5, the J gene TRBJ2-3; D gene unclear. The V gene's germline CDR1 is SGHKS and CDR2 YYEKEE (reference sequence). CDR3 length equals 15 residues. V lost 0 bases, J lost 3 bases, and 11 bases lay in between. CDR3 sequence reads: CASSLVPQATDTQYF. The CDR3, as DNA: TGTGCCAGCAGCTTGGTTCCGCAAGCAACAGATACGCAGTATTTT.

Ten or more counts support this clonotype. V usage is TRBV28 and J usage is TRBJ1-6; the D is unclear. Germline V gene data show CDR1 as MDHEN and CDR2 as SYDVKM. Deletions cut 2 bases from V and 9 bases from J, with 2 bases between. The CDR3 is 11 amino acids. CDR3 in amino acids: CASSLGSPLHF. In DNA form, the CDR3 reads TGTGCCAGCAGTTTAGGTTCACCCCTCCACTTT.

This clonotype was seen at least ten times. This chain links TRBV30 with TRBJ2-3; 7 positions match TRBD2. The V gene end was trimmed by 3 bases and the J gene end by 1 base; junction bases not matched to a gene: 4. The CDR3 totals 14 residues. CDR1 is GTSNPN and CDR2 is SVGIG in the germline V gene (reference sequence). Here the CDR3 DNA reads TGTGCCTGGAGACTTCGGGGGGGCACAGATACGCAGTATTTT. Its translation: CAWRLRGGTDTQYF. Complete variable domain (other parts from reference TRBV30 and TRBJ2-3): SQTIHQWPATLVQPVGSPLSLECTVEGTSNPNLYWYRQAAGRGLQLLFYSVGIGQISSEVPQNLSASRPQDRQFILSSKKLLLSDSGFYLCAWRLRGGTDTQYFGPGTRLTVL.

This clonotype was seen ten or more times. The J gene is TRBJ2-7, the V gene TRBV7-8; TRBD1 agrees at 9 bases. In germline, CDR1 is SGHVS, CDR2 FQNEAQ. The CDR3 runs 14 residues. The V and J ends lost 4 bases and 2 bases, in that order; junction bases with no gene match: 3. CDR3 sequence (DNA): TGTGCCAGCAGCTCTGACAGGGGGGCCTACGAGCAGTACTTC. Amino acids: CASSSDRGAYEQYF.

Ten or more counts support this clonotype. Mismatch with germline at one junction end may stem from a read error. The chain couples TRBV6-6 to TRBJ2-5, with a possible D match to TRBD2 (7 bases). The CDR3 has 16 amino acids. The germline V gene encodes CDR1 MNHNY and CDR2 SVGAGI (reference sequence). The chain's CDR3 is CASGDATGGGQDTQYF. The CDR3 DNA is TGTGCCAGCGGTGATGCGACTGGGGGGGGCCAAGACACCCAGTACTTT.

This clonotype was observed at least ten times. This sequence joins TRBV5-1 and TRBJ2-5; D is undetermined. This CDR3 comprises 13 residues. Deletions cut 4 bases from V and 5 bases from J, with 12 bases between. Germline CDR1 SGHRS, CDR2 YFSETQ. DNA of the CDR3: TGCGCCAGCAGCCCTTTAGTTGTGGAGACCCAGTACTTC. Encoded protein: CASSPLVVETQYF.

The sample holds many counts of this clonotype. This chain uses TRBV27 with TRBJ1-6; D unclear. Germline V lookup: CDR1 MNHEY, CDR2 SMNVEV (reference sequence). V lost 2 bases and J lost 4, with 6 bases in between. The CDR3 has 14 amino acids. This CDR3 reads CASSLELYNSPLHF. CDR3 nucleotide sequence: TGTGCCAGCAGTTTAGAGCTTTATAATTCACCCCTCCACTTT.

This chain links TRBV30 with TRBJ2-2; D unclear. This CDR3 is built from 16 residues. Germline-derived CDR1 and CDR2 are GTSNPN and SVGIG (reference sequence). V was shortened by 0 bases and J by 5 bases, with 16 bases between the two germline ends. CDR3 residues: CAWSVRRVASTGELFF. CDR3 in DNA: TGTGCCTGGAGTGTACGGAGAGTTGCTAGTACCGGGGAGCTGTTTTTT.

V and J are TRBV3-1 and TRBJ2-5, with unresolved D. The germline gives CDR1 LGHDT, CDR2 YNNKEL (reference sequence). This CDR3 contains 15 residues. Trimming left V 0 bases short and J 2 bases short, with 10 bases between. CDR3 sequence (DNA): TGTGCCAGCAGCCAAGATCCCACCACTCAAGAGACCCAGTACTTC. Encoded protein: CASSQDPTTQETQYF.

In its sample, this clonotype was seen many times. The V gene is TRBV20-1, the J gene TRBJ2-1; D uncertain. V dropped 6 bases and J dropped 0 bases, with 9 bases sitting between them. There are 13 residues in the CDR3. CDR1 is DFQATT and CDR2 is SNEGSKA in the germline V gene (reference sequence). This CDR3 is CSASVSSYNEQFF. The CDR3 DNA is TGCAGTGCCTCCGTGAGCTCCTACAATGAGCAGTTCTTC.

CDR3 region: CSASIAENQETQYF. The CDR3 coding sequence is TGCAGTGCTAGTATTGCAGAAAACCAAGAGACCCAGTACTTC. The V call is TRBV20-1, the J call TRBJ2-5; no clear D gene. Per the germline V gene, CDR1 is DFQATT and CDR2 is SNEGSKA (reference sequence). The CDR3 length is 14 residues. Trimming removed 3 bases at V and 0 bases at J, with 11 bases between.

This clonotype came up many times. The chain has TRBV6-4 and TRBJ2-2; D remains ambiguous. Per the germline V gene, CDR1 is MRHNA and CDR2 is SNTAGT. The CDR3 has 16 amino acids. V gave up 6 bases and J gave up 1 base, with 15 bases separating them. CDR3 in DNA: TGTGCCAGCAGCATCTCACTGGTAGAGAACACCGGGGAGCTGTTTTTT. Its translation: CASSISLVENTGELFF.

The rearrangement joins TRBV6-1 to TRBJ1-1; the D is unclear. Germline CDR1 reads MNHNS; CDR2 reads SASEGT. The CDR3 is 10 amino acids. V gave up 7 bases and J gave up 5 bases, with 5 bases separating them. The CDR3: CASTVTEAFF. The CDR3 DNA sequence: TGTGCCAGCACGGTGACTGAAGCTTTCTTT.

This clonotype was seen ten or more times. V gene TRBV7-8 combines with J gene TRBJ2-7; the match to TRBD1 covers 10 bases. The V and J ends lost 6 bases and 2 bases, in that order; junction bases with no gene match: 16. The CDR3 is 18 residues long. The germline gives CDR1 SGHVS, CDR2 FQNEAQ. The CDR3 coding sequence is TGTGCCAGCAGTTCAAAGTCGGTCGGGACAGGGGACACCTACGAGCAGTACTTC. This gives the protein CASSSKSVGTGDTYEQYF.

This clonotype has only a few counts. This sequence joins TRBV10-2 and TRBJ1-6, with TRBD1 matching 9 bases. Germline loops: CDR1 WSHSY, CDR2 SAAADI. Unmatched junction bases numbered 15, after V lost 2 bases and J lost 7 bases. CDR3 size: 19 residues. The CDR3 coding sequence is TGCGCCAGCAGTGAGCCGACAGGGGGTGGTCGCGGGGTGAATTCACCCCTCCACTTT. Its translation: CASSEPTGGGRGVNSPLHF.

This clonotype came up many times. The V and J genes are TRBV2 and TRBJ2-1, with D maybe TRBD2 (5 bases). Between the trimmed V and J ends, which lost 6 bases and 0 bases, there was a span of 12 bases. Looked up from germline, CDR1 is SNHLY and CDR2 is FYNNEI. This CDR3 has 15 amino acids. As DNA, the CDR3 is TGTGCCAGCAGCGCGGAAGCGGCCTCCTACAATGAGCAGTTCTTC. This translates into CASSAEAASYNEQFF.

This clonotype was recorded many times. J is TRBJ1-1 and V is TRBV7-2; D gene ambiguous. The CDR3 consists of 18 residues. V was trimmed by 1 base and J by 3 bases, leaving 21 bases between them. In germline, CDR1 is SGHTA, CDR2 FQGNSA. The CDR3 DNA follows: TGTGCCAGCAGCTTAGTAACTCGGTCCGATTTCGGACACACTGAAGCTTTCTTT. This gives the protein CASSLVTRSDFGHTEAFF.

This sequence joins TRBV6-2 or TRBV6-3 and TRBJ2-7; 7 bases agree with TRBD1. The V segment lost 8 bases and the J segment 3 bases; nucleotides outside the gene matches: 4. The CDR3 extends over 12 amino acids. Germline V lookup: CDR1 MNHEY, CDR2 SVGEGT. CDR3 nucleotides: TGTGCCAGCCGGGACAGCGACTACGAGCAGTACTTC. Its protein is CASRDSDYEQYF.

This clonotype was counted many times. The chain uses TRBV5-8 and TRBJ2-5; 9 nucleotides agree with TRBD2. Germline V gene data show CDR1 as SGHTS and CDR2 as YDEGEE. Unmatched junction bases numbered 4, after V lost 2 bases and J lost 2 bases. The CDR3 extends over 15 amino acids. The chain's CDR3 is CASSFRLAGQETQYF. DNA for the CDR3: TGTGCCAGCAGCTTTCGGCTAGCGGGGCAAGAGACCCAGTACTTC.

The chain links TRBV12-3 or TRBV12-4 to TRBJ2-7, with no clear D. This CDR3 is 14 amino acids long. Trimming took off 1 base at V and 4 bases at J, with 11 bases between the two ends. Here the CDR3 reads CASSLDIGLYEQYF. The CDR3 nucleotides are TGTGCCAGCAGTTTAGATATAGGTTTGTACGAGCAGTACTTC.

This clonotype came up many times. The rearrangement joins TRBV6-1 to TRBJ2-7; D gene uncertain. The germline CDR1 and CDR2 sequences are MNHNS and SASEGT. The CDR3 loop spans 11 amino acids. Deletions cut 6 bases from V and 7 bases from J, with 10 bases between. The DNA of the CDR3 is TGTGCCAGCAGGGACGGCGGAGAGCAGTACTTC. The encoded protein is CASRDGGEQYF.

This clonotype was seen at least ten times. The rearrangement links TRBV5-1 to TRBJ2-6; a weak D match, TRBD1 (6 bases). Trimming took 3 bases from V and 4 from J, leaving 14 bases between them. The CDR3 length is 16 residues. Germline V gene lookup returns CDR1 SGHRS and CDR2 YFSETQ. The CDR3 here is CASSSEPGTGANVLTF. Here the CDR3 DNA reads TGCGCCAGCAGCTCGGAACCCGGGACAGGGGCCAACGTCCTGACTTTC. Full variable domain (missing parts from reference TRBV5-1 and TRBJ2-6): KAGVTQTPRYLIKTRGQQVTLSCSPISGHRSVSWYQQTPGQGLQFLFEYFSETQRNKGNFPGRFSGRQFSNSRSEMNVSTLELGDSALYLCASSSEPGTGANVLTFGAGSRLTVL.

This clonotype appeared many times. The rearrangement links TRBV19 to TRBJ2-7; D is uncertain. The CDR3 runs 14 residues. V lost 3 bases and J 2 bases, leaving 11 bases between the germline ends. Germline V gives CDR1 LNHDA, CDR2 SQIVND (reference sequence). The CDR3 region has the DNA TGTGCCAGTAGTATTACCGGTTACCCCTACGAGCAGTACTTC. It translates to CASSITGYPYEQYF.

This clonotype was seen a handful of times. The chain links TRBV5-3 to TRBJ1-4, with a weak D call TRBD1 (6 bases). TRBV5-3 is labeled an ORF, and its function is uncertain. This CDR3 has 14 amino acids. V was clipped by 2 bases and J by 4 bases, with 9 bases between them. The CDR3 sequence: CARSFGQLNEKLFF. In nucleotides, the CDR3 is TGTGCCAGAAGCTTTGGACAGCTTAATGAAAAACTGTTTTTT.

This clonotype occurred many times. The J gene is TRBJ1-1, the V gene TRBV11-1, with D possibly matching TRBD1 (6 bases). The CDR3 has 16 residues. V was trimmed by 2 bases and J by 1 base, leaving 14 bases between them. Germline V gene sequence: CDR1 SGHAT, CDR2 FQDESV (reference sequence). Written as DNA, the CDR3 is TGTGCCAGCAGCTTAATCACAGGGCCCCGGAACACTGAAGCTTTCTTT. Protein product: CASSLITGPRNTEAFF. Filled out from reference TRBV11-1 and TRBJ1-1, the complete variable domain reads EAEVAQSPRYKITEKSQAVAFWCDPISGHATLYWYRQILGQGPELLVQFQDESVVDDSQLPKDRFSAERLKGVDSTLKIQPAELGDSAMYLCASSLITGPRNTEAFFGQGTRLTVV.